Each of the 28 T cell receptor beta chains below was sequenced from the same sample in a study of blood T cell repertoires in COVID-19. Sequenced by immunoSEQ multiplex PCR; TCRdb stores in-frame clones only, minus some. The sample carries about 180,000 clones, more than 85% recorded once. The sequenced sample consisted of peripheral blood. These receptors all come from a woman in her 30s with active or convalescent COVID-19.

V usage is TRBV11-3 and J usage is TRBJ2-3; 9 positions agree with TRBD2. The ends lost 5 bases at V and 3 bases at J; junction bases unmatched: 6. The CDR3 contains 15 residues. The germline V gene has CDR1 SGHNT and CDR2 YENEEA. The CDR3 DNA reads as TGTGCCAGCAGCCCTGGCGGGGGGGGGACAGATACGCAGTATTTT. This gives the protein CASSPGGGGTDTQYF.

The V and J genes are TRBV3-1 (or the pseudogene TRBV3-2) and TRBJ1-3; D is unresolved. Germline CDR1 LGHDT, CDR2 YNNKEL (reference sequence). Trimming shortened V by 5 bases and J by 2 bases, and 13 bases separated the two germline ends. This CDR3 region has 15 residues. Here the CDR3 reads CASSNRVVTGNTIYF. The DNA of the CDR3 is TGTGCCAGCAGCAACCGAGTGGTGACTGGAAACACCATATATTTT.

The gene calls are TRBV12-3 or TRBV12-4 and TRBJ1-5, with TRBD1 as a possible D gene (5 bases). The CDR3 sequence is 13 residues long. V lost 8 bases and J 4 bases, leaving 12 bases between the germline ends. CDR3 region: CASLGEGNQPQHF. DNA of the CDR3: TGTGCCAGCTTGGGGGAGGGGAATCAGCCCCAGCATTTT.

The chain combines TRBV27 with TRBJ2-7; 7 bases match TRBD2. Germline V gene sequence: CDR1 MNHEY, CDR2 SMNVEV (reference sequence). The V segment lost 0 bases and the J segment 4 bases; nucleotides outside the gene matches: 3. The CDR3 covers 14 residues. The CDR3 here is CASSLSAGWYEQYF. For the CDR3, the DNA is TGTGCCAGCAGTTTATCAGCGGGATGGTACGAGCAGTACTTC.

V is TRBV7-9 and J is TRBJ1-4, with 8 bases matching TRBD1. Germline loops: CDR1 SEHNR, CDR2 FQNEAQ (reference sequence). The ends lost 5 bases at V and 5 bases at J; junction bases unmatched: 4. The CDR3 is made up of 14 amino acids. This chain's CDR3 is CASSPQGANEKLFF. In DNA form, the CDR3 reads TGTGCCAGCAGCCCGCAGGGGGCGAATGAAAAACTGTTTTTT.

The CDR3 bases are TGTGCCAGCTCTCAATCTAAGGGGGATGTGGAAACTGAAGCTTTCTTT. Translated, it gives CASSQSKGDVETEAFF. This chain links TRBV18 with TRBJ1-1; D perhaps matches TRBD1 (6 bases). The CDR3 sequence is 16 residues long. Germline V gene lookup returns CDR1 KGHSH and CDR2 LQKENI. Trimming removed 6 bases at V and 5 bases at J, with 22 bases between.

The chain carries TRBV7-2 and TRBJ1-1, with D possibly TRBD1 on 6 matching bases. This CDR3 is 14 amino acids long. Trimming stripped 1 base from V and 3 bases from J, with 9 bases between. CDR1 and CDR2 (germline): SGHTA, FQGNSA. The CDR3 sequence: CASSLVKGDTEAFF. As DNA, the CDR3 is TGTGCCAGCAGCTTAGTCAAGGGGGACACTGAAGCTTTCTTT.

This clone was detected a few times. The CDR3 region has the DNA TGTGCCAGCAGTGAAAGGGGAATACACAATTCACCCCTCCACTTT. This codes for CASSERGIHNSPLHF. The gene calls are TRBV2 and TRBJ1-6, with D possibly being TRBD1 (5 bases). The length of the CDR3 is 15 residues. CDR1 SNHLY and CDR2 FYNNEI come from the germline V gene. V lost 2 bases to trimming and J lost 7 bases, with 12 bases between them.

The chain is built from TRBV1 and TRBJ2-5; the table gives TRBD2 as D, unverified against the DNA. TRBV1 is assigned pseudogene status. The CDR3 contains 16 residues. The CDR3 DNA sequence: TGCACCAGCACAGGGCCGAGACTAGCGCCCCAAGAGACCCAGTACTTC. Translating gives CTSTGPRLAPQETQYF.

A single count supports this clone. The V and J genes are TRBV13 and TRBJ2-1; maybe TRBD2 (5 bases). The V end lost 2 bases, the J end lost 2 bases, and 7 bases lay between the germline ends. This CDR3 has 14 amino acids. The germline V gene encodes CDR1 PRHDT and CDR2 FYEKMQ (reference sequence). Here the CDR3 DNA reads TGTGCCAGCAGCTTACTAGCCGCCTACAATGAGCAGTTCTTC. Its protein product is CASSLLAAYNEQFF.

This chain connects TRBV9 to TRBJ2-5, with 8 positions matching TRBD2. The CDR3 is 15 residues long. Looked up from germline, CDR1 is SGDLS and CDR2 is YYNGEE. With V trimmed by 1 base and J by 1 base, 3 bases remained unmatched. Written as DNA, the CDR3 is TGTGCCAGCAGCGTACGGGGGGGATCCCAAGAGACCCAGTACTTC. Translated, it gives CASSVRGGSQETQYF.

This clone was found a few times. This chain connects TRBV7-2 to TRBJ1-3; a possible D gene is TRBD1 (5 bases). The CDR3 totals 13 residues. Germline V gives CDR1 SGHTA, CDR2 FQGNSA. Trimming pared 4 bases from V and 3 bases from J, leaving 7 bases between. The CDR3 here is CASSSDIGNTIYF. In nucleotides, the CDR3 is TGTGCCAGCAGCTCGGACATTGGAAACACCATATATTTT.

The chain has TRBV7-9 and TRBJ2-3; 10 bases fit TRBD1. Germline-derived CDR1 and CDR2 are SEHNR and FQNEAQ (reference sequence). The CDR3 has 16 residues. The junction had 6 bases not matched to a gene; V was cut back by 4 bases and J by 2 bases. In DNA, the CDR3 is TGTGCCAGCAGCTCGGGGACAGGGGAAGTCACAGATACGCAGTATTTT. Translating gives CASSSGTGEVTDTQYF.

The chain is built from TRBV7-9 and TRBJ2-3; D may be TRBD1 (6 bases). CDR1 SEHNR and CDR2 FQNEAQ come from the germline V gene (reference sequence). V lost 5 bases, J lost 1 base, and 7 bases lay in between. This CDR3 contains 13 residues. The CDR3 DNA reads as TGTGCCAGCAGCCGACAGGGCACAGATACGCAGTATTTT. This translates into CASSRQGTDTQYF.

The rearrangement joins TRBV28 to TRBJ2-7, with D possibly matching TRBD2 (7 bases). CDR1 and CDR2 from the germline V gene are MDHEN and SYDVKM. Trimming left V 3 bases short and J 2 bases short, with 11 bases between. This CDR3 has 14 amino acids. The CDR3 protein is CASSLEGGAYEQYF. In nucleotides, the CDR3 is TGTGCCAGCAGTTTGGAGGGGGGGGCCTACGAGCAGTACTTC.

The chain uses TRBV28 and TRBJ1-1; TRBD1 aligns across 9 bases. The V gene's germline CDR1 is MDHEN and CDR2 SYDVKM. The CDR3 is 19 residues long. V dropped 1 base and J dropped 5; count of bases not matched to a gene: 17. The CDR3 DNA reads TGTGCCAGCAGTTTATTCATGGGCTTACAGGGGGCGCTTAGTACTGAAGCTTTCTTT. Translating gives CASSLFMGLQGALSTEAFF. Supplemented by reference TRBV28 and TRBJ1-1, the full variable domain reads DVKVTQSSRYLVKRTGEKVFLECVQDMDHENMFWYRQDPGLGLRLIYFSYDVKMKEKGDIPEGYSVSREKKERFSLILESASTNQTSMYLCASSLFMGLQGALSTEAFFGQGTRLTVV.

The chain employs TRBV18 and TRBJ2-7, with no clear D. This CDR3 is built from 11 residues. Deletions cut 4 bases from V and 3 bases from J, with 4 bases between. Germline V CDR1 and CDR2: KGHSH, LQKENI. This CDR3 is CASSLGYEQYF. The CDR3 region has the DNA TGTGCCAGCTCACTCGGCTACGAGCAGTACTTC. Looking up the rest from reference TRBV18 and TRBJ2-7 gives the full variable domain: NAGVMQNPRHLVRRRGQEARLRCSPMKGHSHVYWYRQLPEEGLKFMVYLQKENIIDESGMPKERFSAEFPKEGPSILRIQQVVRGDSAAYFCASSLGYEQYFGPGTRLTVT.

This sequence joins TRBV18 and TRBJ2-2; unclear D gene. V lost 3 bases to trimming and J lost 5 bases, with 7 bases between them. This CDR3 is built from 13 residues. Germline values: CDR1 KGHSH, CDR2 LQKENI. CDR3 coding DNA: TGTGCCAGCTCACCGAGTGAGACCGGGGAGCTGTTTTTT. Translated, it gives CASSPSETGELFF.

As DNA, the CDR3 is TGTGCCAGCAGTTTTGGGGGGGATACGCAGTATTTT. As protein: CASSFGGDTQYF. V usage is TRBV28 and J usage is TRBJ2-3; D might be TRBD2 (6 bases). The germline V gene encodes CDR1 MDHEN and CDR2 SYDVKM. This CDR3 spans 12 amino acids. V shed 3 bases and J shed 6 bases, with 7 bases lying between them. The variable domain in full, completed from reference TRBV28 and TRBJ2-3, reads DVKVTQSSRYLVKRTGEKVFLECVQDMDHENMFWYRQDPGLGLRLIYFSYDVKMKEKGDIPEGYSVSREKKERFSLILESASTNQTSMYLCASSFGGDTQYFGPGTRLTVL.

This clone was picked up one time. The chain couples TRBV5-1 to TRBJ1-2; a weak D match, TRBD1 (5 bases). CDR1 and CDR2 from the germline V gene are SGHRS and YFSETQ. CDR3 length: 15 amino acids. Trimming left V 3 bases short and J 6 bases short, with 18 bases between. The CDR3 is CASSYTMGGMDGYTF. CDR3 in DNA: TGCGCCAGCAGCTACACGATGGGGGGAATGGATGGCTACACCTTC.

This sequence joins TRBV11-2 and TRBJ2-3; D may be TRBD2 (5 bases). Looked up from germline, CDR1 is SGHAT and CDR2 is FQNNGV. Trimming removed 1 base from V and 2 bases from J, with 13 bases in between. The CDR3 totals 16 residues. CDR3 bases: TGTGCCAGCAGCTTAGCAGGCGGGTGGGACACAGATACGCAGTATTTT. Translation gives CASSLAGGWDTDTQYF.

The CDR3 coding sequence is TGCGCCAGCAGTGAGACGGTGGCGGGAGGGGCGAACACCGGGGAGCTGTTTTTT. This encodes CASSETVAGGANTGELFF. The chain joins TRBV10-1 to TRBJ2-2; 9 bases map to TRBD2. The V segment lost 2 bases and the J segment 0 bases; nucleotides outside the gene matches: 7. The CDR3 is made up of 18 amino acids. Germline V gene lookup returns CDR1 WNHNN and CDR2 SYGVQD (reference sequence).

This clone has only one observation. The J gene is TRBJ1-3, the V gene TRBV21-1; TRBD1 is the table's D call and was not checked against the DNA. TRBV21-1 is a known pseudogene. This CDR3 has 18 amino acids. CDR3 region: CASSKAQEAGISGNTIYF. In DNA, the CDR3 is TGTGCCAGCAGCAAAGCCCAAGAAGCAGGGATCTCTGGAAACACCATATATTTT.

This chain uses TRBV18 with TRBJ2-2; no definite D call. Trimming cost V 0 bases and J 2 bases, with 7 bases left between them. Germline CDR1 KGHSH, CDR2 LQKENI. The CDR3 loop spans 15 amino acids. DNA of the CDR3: TGTGCCAGCTCACCACCGGCCAGAAACACCGGGGAGCTGTTTTTT. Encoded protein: CASSPPARNTGELFF.

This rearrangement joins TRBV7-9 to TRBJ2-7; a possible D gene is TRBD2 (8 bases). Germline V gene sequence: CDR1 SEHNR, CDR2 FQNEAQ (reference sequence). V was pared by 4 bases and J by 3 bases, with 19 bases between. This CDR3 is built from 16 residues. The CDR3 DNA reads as TGTGCCAGCAGCTCCGGGGGGGGACAGAGGAGCTACGAGCAGTACTTC. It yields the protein CASSSGGGQRSYEQYF.

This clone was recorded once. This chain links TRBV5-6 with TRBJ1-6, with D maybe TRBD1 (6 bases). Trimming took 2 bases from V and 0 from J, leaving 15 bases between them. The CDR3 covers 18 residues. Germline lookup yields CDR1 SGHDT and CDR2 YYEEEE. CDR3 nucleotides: TGTGCCAGCAGCTTAGGGGGTACGATGAGCTCCTATAATTCACCCCTCCACTTT. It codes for CASSLGGTMSSYNSPLHF.

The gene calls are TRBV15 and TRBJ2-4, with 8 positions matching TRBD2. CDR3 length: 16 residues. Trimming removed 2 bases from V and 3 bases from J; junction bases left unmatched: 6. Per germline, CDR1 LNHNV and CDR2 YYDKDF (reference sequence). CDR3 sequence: CATSRRAGGVKNIQYF. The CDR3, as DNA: TGTGCCACCAGCAGACGGGCGGGGGGCGTCAAAAACATTCAGTACTTC.

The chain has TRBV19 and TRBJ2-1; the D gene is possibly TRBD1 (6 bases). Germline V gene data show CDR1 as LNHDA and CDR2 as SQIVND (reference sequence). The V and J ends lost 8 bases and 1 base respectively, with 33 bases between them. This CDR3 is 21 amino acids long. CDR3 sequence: CASLSRRGETSQGLSYNEQFF. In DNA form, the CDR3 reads TGTGCCAGTCTTAGCAGGCGCGGCGAAACCTCACAGGGTCTTTCCTACAATGAGCAGTTCTTC.